This TCR beta chain was sequenced in a study of CD8+CD57+ T cells in acquired aplastic anemia (dated by TCRdb to 2016 to 2018). About the full investigation: Extracted DNA from sorted CD4+ and CD8+ cells averaged approximately 3.4 ug, ranging from roughly 0.17 to 27.4 ug. Healthy donor samples averaged roughly 9.9 million reads for CD4+ and 11 million to 13 million for CD8+ cells. Here is what the overall study found, with its caveats: CD8+ Simpson's diversity did not differ significantly between patients and healthy controls (P=0.060). Some 27 CD8+ CDR3 sequences were found in both patients and controls but appeared to be highly expressed in patients and within the immunodominant clones of the patients.

TCR repertoires of sorted CD4+ and CD8+ blood T cells from severe aplastic anemia patients and healthy subjects were deep-sequenced in the study. Ficoll-Paque density gradient centrifugation was used to isolate peripheral blood mononuclear cells. Before DNA extraction, CD4+ and CD8+ T cells were sorted with FACS or magnetic beads. Genomic DNA served as template for TCR beta VDJ combination and CDR3 sequence profiling. An Illumina HiSeq 2000 was used for TCR repertoire sequencing. Concerning the study's data processing: TRBV/TRBJ rearrangement plots, CDR3 size and DJ length profiles, and Simpson's diversity index were used to evaluate the repertoires. Whichever DNA sequence was most abundant in the deep sequencing data was defined as the immunodominant clone. CDR3 amino acid sequences were checked for sharing across subjects and were also compared against the VDJdb database and published repertoires. Using fastp at Q25 and MiXCR, TCRdb reprocessed the public reads and kept productive beta chains. Every entry covers one CDR3 protein and lists the most common genes and DNA from its rows. Here the V and J calls rest on TCRdb's processing, not on the authors' analysis. Recorded for this sample are 100,000 to 120,000 distinct CDR3 sequences; around 50% of them occurred a single time. Approximately 32% of the sample lies in the top ten.

From cysteine to phenylalanine, the CDR3 is 14 amino acids long. Just the 42-base CDR3 DNA is kept, in frame starting at base 1. Trimmed from V: 2 bases; trimmed from J: 9 bases; junction bases lacking a gene match: 7. Via the germline V gene, CDR1 is MGHDK and CDR2 SYGVNS. This clonotype was counted many times. This receptor's antigen is unknown. No much larger clone exists at a distance of one base, and base qualities are not known. The chain employs TRBV25-1 and TRBJ2-1, and TRBD1 matches 7 of the central bases. Sequencing was done on a sample of sorted CD4+, CD8+, or CD8+CD57+ T cells (not recorded which) from PBMCs. This sequence was found in a human donor in good health, serving as a control. The sequence in DNA is TGTGCCAGCAGTGAAACAGGGGAAGGTAGTGAGCAGTTCTTC. It translates as CASSETGEGSEQFF. The CDR3 plus the reference TRBV25-1 and TRBJ2-1 genes for the other parts give the full variable domain: EADIYQTPRYLVIGTGKKITLECSQTMGHDKMYWYQQDPGMELHLIHYSYGVNSTEKGDLSSESTVSRIRTEHFPLTLESARPSHTSQYLCASSETGEGSEQFFGPGTRLTVL.